This TCR beta chain was identified in a study of cytomegalovirus exposure and HLA in healthy donors (dated by TCRdb to between 2016 and 2019). In terms of the full investigation: According to an earlier analysis of several hundred of the donors, about 190 million T cells yielded approximately 120 million unique TCR beta sequences and approximately 300 Gb of sequence data. Around 320 gigabases of sequencing data and tens of millions of unique TCR sequences were included in an early release covering several hundred HLA-typed donors. Of the roughly 390 genotyped donors, 81% fell in the genetic ancestry cluster associated with self-reported Caucasian donors. The study aimed to test whether signatures of past pathogen exposure could be identified by cataloging public T cell receptors. The study used immunosequencing to profile the T cell repertoires of 600 to 850 subjects and linked those repertoires to cytomegalovirus serostatus. In addition to the first cohort of approximately 670 subjects, a separate validation cohort of under 150 different subjects was used. The study combined high-throughput TCR immunosequencing, statistical association of individual TCRs with disease status, and machine learning to predict cytomegalovirus infection status. A later analysis re-analyzed previously published TCR beta repertoires from about 730 donors and added high-resolution HLA genotyping to study TCR occurrence patterns. Rather than drawing on any new phenotypic data, the later analysis identified candidate immune exposures from TCR beta sequences and the way those sequences occurred across donors. To decide whether each TCR beta V gene segment behaved as functional or pseudogenic, an earlier analysis of 587 of the donors relied on high-throughput TCR beta sequencing. Donor age, sex, ethnicity and CMV serostatus were compiled together with the repertoire data. A later genetic analysis used genome-wide SNP genotypes for about 65% of the 666 donors, treating that subset as a discovery cohort. Every discovery cohort repertoire had been produced on one sequencing platform. HLA typing included class I and class II loci at four-digit resolution. The number of typed donors differed by locus: about 620-640 for A, B, C, DRB1 and DQB1; 500 to 550 for DQA1; approximately 600 for DPA1; and around 470 for DPB1. Roughly five DR-DQ haplotypes were treated as single units for association and clustering because of strong linkage in the cohort. Across 300 to 400 genotyped donors of the cohort, an average of about 250,000 unique TCR beta nucleotide sequences per donor were sequenced, and around 19% of those sequences were non-productive. Beyond this particular receptor, the publication reports: In this cohort, only TCR beta chains were sequenced, and detectable features were limited by the absence of alpha or paired-chain data. Cytomegalovirus status was reported to be diagnosed by the classifier with high specificity and sensitivity in both the original and validation cohorts. The authors suggested that the approach could potentially be extended to other disease states and immunological phenotypes. Because the 87-base-pair reads could not distinguish some IMGT-functional V segments, including TRBV6-2 and TRBV6-3, those segments were excluded. For the cohort, immune exposure information was limited to CMV serostatus. Seventeen rarely observed V segments, including chromosome 9 orphons, were excluded from the earlier analysis of several hundred of the donors because counts were too low. Broadly in line with IMGT annotations, most TCR beta V segments showed up in productive rearrangements about 87% or about 30% of the time in an earlier analysis of about 500 of the donors. A later genetic analysis reported fewer N-insertions in productive TCRs among donors in an Asian-associated ancestry cluster than the 666-donor mean. While some public TCRs were present in many individuals, most TCR sequences turned up only very rarely across donors. Correlated functional status among segregating V segments might reflect linkage disequilibrium, but an unknown experimental factor could not be ruled out. A total of 164 TCR beta chains were listed by the study as associated with cytomegalovirus. When HLA alleles, especially DR and DQ, strongly co-occurred, attributing TCR associations to individual alleles was difficult. In a later analysis, several top co-occurrence clusters were reported to appear linked to parvovirus B19, influenza, CMV and Epstein-Barr virus. Presence/absence analyses assumed roughly uniform sequencing depth across donors, an assumption that may not hold. A group of highly shared sequence variants was considered likely to be a technical artifact of the sequencing pipeline. HLA typing was unavailable for some donors at each locus, so association tests used only the typed subset. According to a later analysis, most CMV-associated TCR beta chains appeared to be HLA-restricted, and the HLA associations seemed to be driven largely by CMV exposure. Compared with equally common non-associated chains, HLA-associated TCR beta chains in a later analysis were more clonally expanded and had lower generation probabilities. An association between a missense DCLRE1C variant and V-gene and J-gene trimming of TCR beta chains was found in a later genetic analysis and replicated in an independent cohort. Three of the identified cytomegalovirus-associated TCR beta chains were confirmed in vitro to be specific for cytomegalovirus antigens. At a false discovery rate of 0.05, a later analysis linked around 15,000 TCR beta sequences to specific HLA alleles. A further reported finding was that TCR beta sequences accurately predicted the HLA-A and HLA-B alleles for most subjects in the first cohort. In a later analysis, TCR association rates were found to vary across HLA loci, with the most associated TCRs seen for DRB1 alleles and the fewest for HLA-C alleles.

With respect to this clone: What antigen it recognizes has not been identified. No quality values exist for individual bases; no much larger clone is one base distant.

The CDR3 has 15 amino acids, counting the end cysteine and phenylalanine. The DNA shown is the 45-base CDR3, in frame from base 1. Here V drops 3 bases and J drops 4 bases, and the junction holds 2 bases not matched to any gene. From the germline V gene (reference sequence), CDR1 is MNHEY and CDR2 is SMNVEV. The cohort comprised hundreds of healthy bone marrow donors. Cohort members were all nominally healthy when sampled, although unrecorded immune exposures were likely present. The donor tested CMV seropositive and was one of the 289 seropositive cohort members. Every donor gave a peripheral blood sample, and the peripheral blood mononuclear cells from that sample were used for TCR beta sequencing. The Qiagen DNeasy Blood Extraction Kit was used to extract genomic DNA from the blood cell samples. To prepare the library, the immunoSEQ multiplex PCR assay was applied. For the multiplex PCR, a mixture combining 60 forward primers for TCR Vbeta segments and 13 reverse primers for TCR Jbeta segments was used. A multiplex PCR assay on genomic DNA amplified the CDR3 region of rearranged TCR beta genes. The amplified TCR beta libraries were sequenced on the Illumina HiSeq System as 87-base-pair reads. Per the authors' processing: Across the 700 or so repertoires, a later analysis counted about 81 million unique TCR beta chains, 8.5 million to 12 million of which were shared by at least two donors. To remove PCR and sequencing errors, raw reads were error-corrected and collapsed into unique sequences using a nearest-neighbor algorithm that merged closely related sequences. To assign V, D and J gene segments, CDR3 sequences were aligned to IMGT reference sequences. Each retained sequence needed at least a six-nucleotide match to both a V gene segment and a J gene segment. Rearrangements were called productive when the CDR3 lacked stop codons and stayed in frame with V and J; all others were non-productive. CDR3 was defined according to IMGT convention as the region running from the second conserved V-encoded cysteine to the conserved J-encoded phenylalanine. In an earlier analysis of more than 550 of the donors, sequences lacking an unambiguous match to a single V gene segment were excluded. An earlier analysis of over 450 of the donors classified V segments as functional when productive rearrangements were above 56.7% and as segregating when the standard deviation between donors was above 5%. A statistical classification framework was built to diagnose cytomegalovirus status from the catalog of TCR beta chain sequences. V and J gene assignment, in a later analysis, came from comparing TCR nucleotide sequences with IMGT/GENE-DB human TR gene sequences. In a later analysis, CDR3 sequences and most-parsimonious VDJ recombination scenarios were assigned using the TCRdist pipeline. In a later analysis, each TCR beta chain was defined by its CDR3 amino acid sequence together with its V-gene family, and reads lacking a unique V-gene family were excluded. A later analysis removed 500 to 600 highly shared, low-generation-probability nucleotide sequences to deal with suspected cross-contamination and a sequencing artifact. For each public chain, a later analysis derived a clonal expansion index from normalized ranks of inferred template counts within each repertoire. In a later analysis, generation probabilities were computed with a VDJ recombination model fitted to out-of-frame rearrangements, and the resulting probabilities were checked against IGoR. In a later analysis, hypergeometric tests were used to score TCR-TCR, TCR-HLA and TCR-CMV co-occurrence, with a repertoire-size bias correction applied to TCR pairs. To estimate false discovery rates, a later analysis permuted the HLA or CMV assignments 20 times. In a later analysis, co-occurring TCRs were grouped using DBSCAN, with TCRdist sequence similarity added in when clustering inside HLA-allele-positive subsets. Repertoires with fewer than 30,000 or more than 120,000 public chains, plus five repertoires with anomalous nucleotide sharing, were excluded from co-occurrence clustering. TCRdb took over this immuneACCESS table, retaining in-frame rearrangements with V and J assigned. Such tables are incomplete; in checked studies, under half of the missing clones stem from an unresolved V gene, and the remainder is unexplained. D and trimming were read from the DNA, whereas the V and J calls and clone size are those reported in that table. For this sample the table gives 99,000 or so clones, of which about 9.5% were detected only once. Around 5.9% of the sample is held by the ten biggest clonotypes.

The clonotype originates from a man in his forties or fifties in good health and CMV-seropositive. This chain joins TRBV27 to TRBJ2-1, with TRBD2 identical over 11 junction bases. Material for sequencing was PBMCs. The CDR3 loop reads CASSFGTSGYNEQFF. The DNA reads as follows: TGTGCCAGCAGTTTCGGGACTAGCGGATACAATGAGCAGTTCTTC.